These 25 T cell receptor beta chains were all obtained from the same sample, sequenced in a study of blood T cell repertoires in COVID-19. Some clones are missing from TCRdb's copy, which holds only in-frame ones; the method was immunoSEQ multiplex PCR. The sample has more than 250,000 clones; around 87% are singletons. The sequenced material came from peripheral blood. The receptors were gathered from a man aged 45-65 years with active or convalescent COVID-19.

This sequence joins TRBV6-5 and TRBJ2-1, with 10 bases aligning to TRBD2. Germline assignment: CDR1 MNHEY and CDR2 SVGAGI. V dropped 7 bases and J dropped 0; count of bases not matched to a gene: 3. The CDR3 totals 15 residues. Here the CDR3 reads CASKLAGNSYNEQFF. In DNA form, the CDR3 reads TGTGCCAGCAAACTAGCGGGAAACTCCTACAATGAGCAGTTCTTC.

The chain recombines TRBV5-6 with TRBJ1-2, with no clear D. Germline V gene lookup returns CDR1 SGHDT and CDR2 YYEEEE. This CDR3 has 14 residues. V lost 1 base to trimming and J lost 3 bases, with 10 bases between them. The CDR3 coding sequence is TGTGCCAGCAGCTTGCCCGGGGTGGACTATGGCTACACCTTC. This translates into CASSLPGVDYGYTF. Combining the CDR3 with reference TRBV5-6 and TRBJ1-2 gives the whole variable domain DAGVTQSPTHLIKTRGQQVTLRCSPKSGHDTVSWYQQALGQGPQFIFQYYEEEERQRGNFPDRFSGHQFPNYSSELNVNALLLGDSALYLCASSLPGVDYGYTFGSGTRLTVV.

In this sample, this clone turned up once. At the DNA level, this CDR3 is encoded by other sequences in the same sample as well. The V and J genes are TRBV5-1 and TRBJ2-3, with 9 bases that match TRBD2. The CDR3 is made up of 15 amino acids. CDR1 and CDR2 (germline): SGHRS, YFSETQ. With 0 bases clipped from V and 1 base from J, the junction kept 0 bases outside the gene matches. The CDR3 is CASSLGLAGTDTQYF. For the CDR3, the DNA is TGCGCCAGCAGCTTGGGACTAGCGGGCACAGATACGCAGTATTTT.

The chain carries TRBV23-1 and TRBJ1-4; possibly TRBD1 for D (5 bases). TRBV23-1 counts as an open reading frame of uncertain function. V lost 6 bases, J lost 3 bases, and 11 bases lay in between. The CDR3 totals 14 residues. CDR3 in DNA: TGCGCCAGCAGCCTCACGACAGCTAATGAAAAACTGTTTTTT. Translated, it gives CASSLTTANEKLFF.

The chain uses TRBV5-6 and TRBJ2-5; a weak D match, TRBD2 (6 bases). Trimming cost V 2 bases and J 4 bases, with 15 bases left between them. The CDR3 sequence is 15 residues long. Germline-derived CDR1 and CDR2 are SGHDT and YYEEEE. The CDR3 region is CASSFSPGAGETQYF. CDR3 nucleotides: TGTGCCAGCAGCTTCTCCCCCGGAGCGGGAGAGACCCAGTACTTC.

The chain links TRBV5-1 to TRBJ2-5; TRBD2 matches at 9 bases. Per the germline V gene, CDR1 is SGHRS and CDR2 is YFSETQ. This CDR3 spans 15 amino acids. With 2 bases clipped from V and 3 bases from J, the junction kept 5 bases outside the gene matches. DNA for the CDR3: TGCGCCAGCAGCTTAGGCGGGAGGGGTGAAGAGACCCAGTACTTC. Translated: CASSLGGRGEETQYF.

A remark on this clone: This CDR3 is also generated by other DNA sequences in the sample. The chain joins TRBV3-1 (or the pseudogene TRBV3-2) to TRBJ1-5; D is unclear. The CDR3 covers 13 residues. The V and J ends lost 0 bases and 6 bases respectively, with 6 bases between them. Germline CDR1 and CDR2: LGHDT and YNNKEL (reference sequence). The CDR3 DNA is TGTGCCAGCAGCCAAGATTCAGTTCAGCCCCAGCATTTT. It is translated as CASSQDSVQPQHF.

A single count supports this clone. The rearrangement uses TRBV5-1 and TRBJ1-2, with TRBD1 matching over 8 bases. With V trimmed by 4 bases and J by 7 bases, 9 bases remained unmatched. Germline CDR1 SGHRS, CDR2 YFSETQ. The CDR3 has 14 residues. The CDR3 sequence is CASSPDRDATGYTF. The DNA for the CDR3 is TGCGCCAGCAGCCCGGACAGGGATGCAACTGGCTACACCTTC. Full variable domain (outside the CDR3, taken from reference TRBV5-1 and TRBJ1-2): KAGVTQTPRYLIKTRGQQVTLSCSPISGHRSVSWYQQTPGQGLQFLFEYFSETQRNKGNFPGRFSGRQFSNSRSEMNVSTLELGDSALYLCASSPDRDATGYTFGSGTRLTVV.

This clone occurred a few times. The V and J genes are TRBV19 and TRBJ1-1, with TRBD1 matching 9 bases. This CDR3 spans 17 amino acids. The V gene end was trimmed by 5 bases and the J gene end by 5 bases; junction bases not matched to a gene: 15. Germline V CDR1 and CDR2: LNHDA, SQIVND (reference sequence). The CDR3 region is CASSVVPGQGSGTEAFF. Here the CDR3 DNA reads TGTGCCAGTAGTGTGGTCCCGGGACAGGGATCGGGGACTGAAGCTTTCTTT.

The V gene is TRBV7-3, the J gene TRBJ2-2, with D tentatively TRBD2 (5 bases). This CDR3 contains 14 residues. Germline values: CDR1 SGHTA, CDR2 FQGTGA. V was shortened by 5 bases and J by 0 bases, with 7 bases between the two germline ends. The CDR3 coding sequence is TGTGCCAGCAGCAAGGGAGCGAACACCGGGGAGCTGTTTTTT. As protein: CASSKGANTGELFF.

This clone was recorded a few times. The V gene is TRBV18, the J gene TRBJ1-1, with a tentative D call TRBD1 (6 bases). With 3 bases removed from V and 7 bases from J, the gap between germline ends came to 12 bases. Germline V gene sequence: CDR1 KGHSH, CDR2 LQKENI. The CDR3 loop spans 13 amino acids. The CDR3 DNA reads as TGTGCCAGCTCACCTCTGACGGACAGTGAAGCTTTCTTT. It codes for CASSPLTDSEAFF.

CDR3 sequence: CASSQDVQQGNTIYF. CDR3 in DNA: TGCGCCAGCAGCCAAGATGTTCAACAGGGAAACACCATATATTTT. The chain joins TRBV4-3 to TRBJ1-3; D is undetermined. This CDR3 comprises 15 residues. The V end was cut by 0 bases, the J end by 4 bases, with 10 bases between. Germline V gives CDR1 LGHNA, CDR2 YSLEER.

The chain is built from TRBV5-4 and TRBJ1-2, with 9 nucleotides matching TRBD1. Germline V gene sequence: CDR1 SGHNT, CDR2 YYREEE (reference sequence). The CDR3 length is 17 residues. The trim removed 0 bases at V and 7 bases at J, leaving 13 bases unmatched. The CDR3 sequence is CASSLEQGAFDMGGYTF. The CDR3 nucleotides are TGTGCCAGCAGCTTGGAACAGGGGGCATTCGATATGGGTGGCTACACCTTC.

The rearrangement links TRBV13 to TRBJ2-7, with 9 bases that match TRBD2. Germline assignment: CDR1 PRHDT and CDR2 FYEKMQ (reference sequence). CDR3 length: 14 residues. V lost 2 bases, J lost 7 bases, and 6 bases stayed unmatched. CDR3 sequence reads: CASSLISGSGEQYF. The CDR3 DNA reads TGTGCCAGCAGCTTAATTAGCGGGAGCGGGGAGCAGTACTTC.

This clone showed up just once. The chain employs TRBV10-3 and TRBJ1-1; 8 bases agree with TRBD1. The V gene's germline CDR1 is ENHRY and CDR2 SYGVKD. V was clipped by 6 bases and J by 0 bases; unmatched bases: 9. This CDR3 spans 16 amino acids. The CDR3 DNA is TGTGCCATCAGCGGGCAGGGGGCTGTAATGAACACTGAAGCTTTCTTT. Translated, it gives CAISGQGAVMNTEAFF.

This clone showed up just a few times. This chain uses TRBV7-9 with TRBJ1-1, with D unresolved. This CDR3 is built from 16 residues. V dropped 1 base and J dropped 3 bases, with 15 bases sitting between them. Per the germline V gene, CDR1 is SEHNR and CDR2 is FQNEAQ (reference sequence). CDR3 nucleotides: TGTGCCAGCAGCTTAGTTCGAATTCGAGAGGACACTGAAGCTTTCTTT. Its protein product is CASSLVRIREDTEAFF.

This chain joins TRBV7-9 and TRBJ2-2; 7 bases are shared with TRBD1. The CDR3 length is 17 residues. V shed 1 base, J shed 1 base, and the junction held 6 bases outside the gene matches. The V gene's germline CDR1 is SEHNR and CDR2 FQNEAQ (reference sequence). Here the CDR3 DNA reads TGTGCCAGCAGCTTAGTCTTCCGGACAGGGAACACCGGGGAGCTGTTTTTT. As protein: CASSLVFRTGNTGELFF.

This rearrangement joins TRBV5-1 to TRBJ2-7; possible D gene TRBD1, 6 bases. This CDR3 is 14 amino acids long. V shed 3 bases and J shed 5 bases, with 15 bases lying between them. Germline V gives CDR1 SGHRS, CDR2 YFSETQ. The DNA for the CDR3 is TGCGCCAGCAGCTCTACCGGGACACATCACGAGCAGTACTTC. Protein sequence: CASSSTGTHHEQYF.

The chain joins TRBV7-8 to TRBJ1-2; TRBD1 is a possible D gene (5 bases). The germline gives CDR1 SGHVS, CDR2 FQNEAQ. V gave up 4 bases and J gave up 2 bases, with 11 bases separating them. The CDR3 totals 14 residues. The CDR3 loop is CASSSHPGNYGYTF. DNA of the CDR3: TGTGCCAGCAGCTCCCATCCAGGGAACTATGGCTACACCTTC.

The V gene is TRBV5-1, the J gene TRBJ2-3; 7 bases align to TRBD1. The CDR3 length is 14 residues. CDR1 SGHRS and CDR2 YFSETQ come from the germline V gene. Losses at the gene ends were 3 bases for V and 2 bases for J; bases not matched to a gene: 3. The CDR3 protein is CASSSGTVTDTQYF. The CDR3 DNA follows: TGCGCCAGCAGCTCTGGGACAGTCACAGATACGCAGTATTTT.

The gene calls are TRBV6-1 and TRBJ2-2, with D possibly TRBD2 on 6 matching bases. Looked up from germline, CDR1 is MNHNS and CDR2 is SASEGT. This CDR3 is 18 amino acids long. V was trimmed by 2 bases and J by 0 bases, leaving 16 bases between them. The CDR3 is CASSERAVAGPNTGELFF. The DNA for the CDR3 is TGTGCCAGCAGTGAAAGGGCTGTGGCGGGACCGAACACCGGGGAGCTGTTTTTT.

This chain uses TRBV18 with TRBJ1-2, with 11 bases aligning to TRBD1. The CDR3 totals 15 residues. Germline-derived CDR1 and CDR2 are KGHSH and LQKENI. Losses at the gene ends were 4 bases for V and 2 bases for J; bases not matched to a gene: 3. CDR3 sequence (DNA): TGTGCCAGCTCACTCGGACAGGGGGCGAACTATGGCTACACCTTC. Translated, it gives CASSLGQGANYGYTF.

The rearrangement uses TRBV2 and TRBJ1-1; 7 bases align to TRBD1. Germline lookup yields CDR1 SNHLY and CDR2 FYNNEI. The CDR3 totals 15 residues. The V segment lost 3 bases and the J segment 1 base; nucleotides outside the gene matches: 5. The CDR3 protein is CASSETGQPNTEAFF. DNA of the CDR3: TGTGCCAGCAGTGAGACGGGACAGCCGAACACTGAAGCTTTCTTT. Drawing the rest from reference TRBV2 and TRBJ1-1, the complete variable domain is EPEVTQTPSHQVTQMGQEVILRCVPISNHLYFYWYRQILGQKVEFLVSFYNNEISEKSEIFDDQFSVERPDGSNFTLKIRSTKLEDSAMYFCASSETGQPNTEAFFGQGTRLTVV.

The rearrangement links TRBV4-1 to TRBJ2-7; tentative D call: TRBD1 (7 bases). The CDR3 is 15 amino acids. In germline, CDR1 is MGHRA, CDR2 YSYEKL. The V end was cut by 1 base, the J end by 2 bases, with 12 bases between. CDR3 DNA: TGCGCCAGCAGCCAAGGGCAGGGGGGAACCTACGAGCAGTACTTC. Translated, it gives CASSQGQGGTYEQYF.

CDR3 amino acids: CASSPRGGGYTF. In nucleotides, the CDR3 is TGTGCCAGCAGCCCCCGTGGCGGAGGCTACACCTTC. The V gene is TRBV7-9, the J gene TRBJ1-2; no firm D call. Trimming stripped 5 bases from V and 8 bases from J, with 12 bases between. CDR1 is SEHNR and CDR2 is FQNEAQ in the germline V gene (reference sequence). This CDR3 contains 12 residues.